Described below is a single T cell receptor (beta chain) sequence and its context. The germline gives CDR1 MGHRA, CDR2 YSYEKL. This CDR3 spans 16 amino acids. V lost 0 bases and J 2 bases, leaving 13 bases between the germline ends. Authors' analysis steps: Amplified reference gene primers provided the basis for estimating nucleated cell counts. Clones were sequenced by immunoSEQ multiplex PCR, and TCRdb holds only the in-frame ones, with some missing. D and trimming come from the DNA, and the V and J calls and clone size come from that table. The sample includes around 160,000 clones, approximately 80% of them seen just once. This entry is derived from a study of blood T cell repertoires in COVID-19. On the study more broadly: Donors in the United States, Italy and Spain gave samples during acute or convalescent COVID-19.

The receptor was derived from a woman aged 40 to 50 with active or convalescent COVID-19. The V gene is TRBV4-1, the J gene TRBJ1-2, with no clear D. Sequenced: peripheral blood. The CDR3 here is CASSQETGRRNYGYTF. The DNA of the CDR3 is TGCGCCAGCAGCCAAGAGACGGGGAGGAGGAACTATGGCTACACCTTC.